This T cell receptor (beta chain) is from a study of siplizumab effects on memory and regulatory T cells. Study-wide points: Controls had about 29% Treg-derived mappable alloreactive CD4+ clones on average, versus less than 70% with siplizumab.

With regard to this clone: Antigen unknown.

Libraries were prepared by immunoSEQ multiplex PCR; TCRdb keeps only in-frame clonotypes and omits some of them. In the table there are 80,000 to 130,000 clones, approximately 91% of which are singletons. The germline CDR1 and CDR2 sequences are MDHEN and SYDVKM. CDR3 length: 14 amino acids. Trimming left V 5 bases short and J 4 bases short, with 12 bases between. This clonotype was obtained from a human donor in good health. Some clones in this sample may be carry-over from other donors' samples. The chain employs TRBV28 and TRBJ2-1; D is perhaps TRBD2 (6 bases). The sequenced sample consisted of CD4+ T cells sorted from blood. In nucleotides, the CDR3 is TGTGCCAGCAGTCTAGGAGGGGATTACAATGAGCAGTTCTTC. This encodes CASSLGGDYNEQFF.